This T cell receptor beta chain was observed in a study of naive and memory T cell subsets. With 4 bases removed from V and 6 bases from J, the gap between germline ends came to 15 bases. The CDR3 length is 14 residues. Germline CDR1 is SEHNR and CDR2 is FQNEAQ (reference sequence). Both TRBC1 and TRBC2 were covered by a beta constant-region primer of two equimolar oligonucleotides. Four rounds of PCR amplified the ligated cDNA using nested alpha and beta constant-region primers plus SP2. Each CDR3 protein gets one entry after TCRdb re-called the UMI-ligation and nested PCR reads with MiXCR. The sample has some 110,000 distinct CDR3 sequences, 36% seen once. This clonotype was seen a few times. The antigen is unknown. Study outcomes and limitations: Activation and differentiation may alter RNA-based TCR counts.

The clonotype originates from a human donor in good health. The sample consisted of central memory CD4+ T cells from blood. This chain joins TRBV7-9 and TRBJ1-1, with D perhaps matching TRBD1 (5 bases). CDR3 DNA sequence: TGTGCCAGCAGCTCTCGGACGTGGGGCGCTGAAGCTTTCTTT. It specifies CASSSRTWGAEAFF.